These T cell receptor beta chains were read from a single sample in a study of control samples from healthy donors and cancer patients. Profiling relied on immunoSEQ multiplex PCR, and the TCRdb table lists in-frame clones only, not all of them. The sample shows some 140,000 clones, around nine tenths of them seen only once. Input material: blood. Receptors originate from a woman aged 25-40 years in good health. The CDR3 runs from the conserved cysteine through the conserved F or W. The D gene is left open where the match is weak. Only part of the rows carry a size: once, few, many, or a class if the clone is expanded.

D: .
V: TRBV6-5
length: 12
J: TRBJ1-5
size: once
CDR3: CASSYPEGPQHF
DNA: TGTGCCAGCAGTTACCCCGAGGGGCCCCAGCATTTT

D: .
V: TRBV7-3
length: 14
J: TRBJ1-1
size: .
CDR3: CASSLTGGAAEAFF
DNA: TGTGCCAGCAGCTTAACGGGGGGCGCGGCTGAAGCTTTCTTT

D: .
V: TRBV27
length: 17
J: TRBJ1-1
size: .
CDR3: CASSLTGGLPMNTEAFF
DNA: TGTGCCAGCAGTTTAACCGGGGGGCTTCCCATGAACACTGAAGCTTTCTTT

D: .
V: TRBV5-6
length: 15
J: TRBJ1-5
size: .
CDR3: CASSLGMATNQPQHF
DNA: TGTGCCAGCAGCTTGGGGATGGCGACCAATCAGCCCCAGCATTTT

D: .
V: TRBV19
length: 12
J: TRBJ1-1
size: .
CDR3: CASSIVGGEAFF
DNA: TGTGCCAGTAGTATAGTAGGGGGTGAAGCTTTCTTT

D: TRBD2
V: TRBV27
length: 13
J: TRBJ2-1
size: .
CDR3: CASSPPTSTEQFF
DNA: TGTGCCAGCAGTCCTCCGACTAGCACCGAGCAGTTCTTC

D: TRBD1
V: TRBV7-9
length: 17
J: TRBJ1-2
size: once
CDR3: CASSLLGASRGNYGYTF
DNA: TGTGCCAGCAGCTTATTGGGAGCGAGCAGGGGGAACTATGGCTACACCTTC

D: TRBD1
V: TRBV7-2
length: 15
J: TRBJ2-7
size: few
CDR3: CASSTRQGSGGEQYF
DNA: TGTGCCAGCAGCACAAGACAGGGATCGGGTGGCGAGCAGTACTTC

D: TRBD1
V: TRBV19
length: 15
J: TRBJ1-2
size: once
CDR3: CASSIQWTGAYGYTF
DNA: TGTGCCAGTAGTATCCAGTGGACAGGGGCCTATGGCTACACCTTC

D: .
V: TRBV3-1/TRBV3-2
length: 15
J: TRBJ2-7
size: .
CDR3: CASGLRGTQRNEQYF
DNA: TGTGCCAGCGGATTACGCGGGACTCAAAGAAACGAGCAGTACTTC

D: .
V: TRBV2
length: 14
J: TRBJ1-4
size: few
CDR3: CASSDSTANEKLFF
DNA: TGTGCCAGCAGTGATAGCACGGCTAATGAAAAACTGTTTTTT

D: .
V: TRBV18
length: 15
J: TRBJ1-2
size: .
CDR3: CASSSWTSANYGYTF
DNA: TGTGCCAGCTCATCATGGACATCTGCTAACTATGGCTACACCTTC

D: .
V: TRBV27
length: 16
J: TRBJ2-1
size: once
CDR3: CASSLQYSGRYNEQFF
DNA: TGTGCCAGCAGTTTACAGTACAGCGGAAGATACAATGAGCAGTTCTTC

D: TRBD2
V: TRBV7-3
length: 15
J: TRBJ2-1
size: .
CDR3: CASRLSGSSYNEQFF
DNA: TGTGCCAGCAGGTTAAGCGGGAGCTCCTACAATGAGCAGTTCTTC

D: .
V: TRBV20-1
length: 15
J: TRBJ1-5
size: .
CDR3: CSASATGGVNQPQHF
DNA: TGCAGTGCTAGTGCCACAGGAGGAGTAAATCAGCCCCAGCATTTT

D: .
V: TRBV6-5
length: 15
J: TRBJ1-1
size: .
CDR3: CASRRDHGGRTEAFF
DNA: TGTGCCAGCAGGAGGGATCATGGGGGGAGGACTGAAGCTTTCTTT

D: .
V: TRBV7-2
length: 14
J: TRBJ1-5
size: few
CDR3: CASSWGDGDQPQHF
DNA: TGTGCCAGCAGCTGGGGAGATGGTGATCAGCCCCAGCATTTT

D: .
V: TRBV2
length: 14
J: TRBJ1-4
size: .
CDR3: CASSWDTGHEKLFF
DNA: TGTGCCAGCAGTTGGGACACGGGGCATGAAAAACTGTTTTTT

D: TRBD1
V: TRBV7-9
length: 12
J: TRBJ2-7
size: .
CDR3: CASGTGVGEQYF
DNA: TGTGCCAGCGGGACAGGGGTAGGGGAGCAGTACTTC

D: TRBD1
V: TRBV5-6
length: 15
J: TRBJ2-1
size: .
CDR3: CASSLRDRDYNEQFF
DNA: TGTGCCAGCAGCTTGCGGGACAGGGACTACAATGAGCAGTTCTTC

D: .
V: TRBV28
length: 14
J: TRBJ1-1
size: .
CDR3: CASSLGRRGTEAFF
DNA: TGTGCCAGCAGTTTAGGCAGGAGGGGGACTGAAGCTTTCTTT

D: .
V: TRBV5-4
length: 12
J: TRBJ2-1
size: .
CDR3: CASSRDANEQFF
DNA: TGTGCCAGCAGCAGGGATGCGAATGAGCAGTTCTTC

D: TRBD2
V: TRBV10-3
length: 17
J: TRBJ2-5
size: .
CDR3: CAISPRATSGIKETQYF
DNA: TGTGCCATCAGTCCTAGGGCCACTAGCGGGATTAAAGAGACCCAGTACTTC

D: .
V: TRBV7-3
length: 13
J: TRBJ1-5
size: .
CDR3: CASSLGRNQPQHF
DNA: TGTGCCAGCAGCCTCGGACGGAATCAGCCCCAGCATTTT

D: TRBD1
V: TRBV10-1
length: 15
J: TRBJ2-7
size: .
CDR3: CASTAGDRVSYEQYF
DNA: TGCGCCAGCACCGCAGGGGACAGGGTCTCCTACGAGCAGTACTTC

D: .
V: TRBV11-3
length: 14
J: TRBJ1-1
size: .
CDR3: CASSLAGGNTEAFF
DNA: TGTGCCAGCAGCTTAGCTGGGGGGAACACTGAAGCTTTCTTT

D: .
V: TRBV6-5
length: 14
J: TRBJ1-2
size: .
CDR3: CASTRSGNLDGYTF
DNA: TGTGCCAGCACCAGGTCAGGGAATTTGGATGGCTACACCTTC

D: .
V: TRBV14
length: 16
J: TRBJ2-6
size: few
CDR3: CASSQQGRSGANVLTF
DNA: TGTGCCAGCAGCCAACAGGGGCGCTCTGGGGCCAACGTCCTGACTTTC

D: .
V: TRBV7-9
length: 13
J: TRBJ2-5
size: .
CDR3: CASSPTLWETQYF
DNA: TGTGCCAGCAGCCCGACGCTGTGGGAGACCCAGTACTTC

D: TRBD1
V: TRBV5-8
length: 15
J: TRBJ1-2
size: .
CDR3: CASSLPGTGAYGYTF
DNA: TGTGCCAGCAGCTTGCCCGGGACAGGGGCCTATGGCTACACCTTC

D: .
V: TRBV20-1
length: 11
J: TRBJ2-1
size: .
CDR3: CSVAVDNEQFF
DNA: TGCAGTGTAGCAGTAGACAATGAGCAGTTCTTC

D: .
V: TRBV7-2
length: 16
J: TRBJ1-2
size: .
CDR3: CASSLNSGGTNYGYTF
DNA: TGTGCCAGCAGCTTAAATTCGGGCGGCACTAACTATGGCTACACCTTC

D: .
V: TRBV7-9
length: 14
J: TRBJ1-1
size: .
CDR3: CASSLEGWDTEAFF
DNA: TGTGCCAGCAGCTTAGAGGGGTGGGACACTGAAGCTTTCTTT